This note documents a single T cell receptor (beta chain) sequence. Its antigen is still unknown. Clones were read by immunoSEQ multiplex PCR, and TCRdb kept only the in-frame ones, dropping some. The sample consists of 63,000 or so clones, roughly two thirds of them appearing once. CDR1 MNHEY and CDR2 SVGAGI come from the germline V gene. This CDR3 has 15 residues. The V segment lost 6 bases and the J segment 1 base; nucleotides outside the gene matches: 5. This record comes from a study of vaccination effects on CD4 cells after COVID-19. Study-level information: Two recovered convalescent patients were sampled 16 days and one week pre-vaccination.

Within the ViraFEST assay, antigen-specific CD4+ T cells underwent expansion with viral peptide pools prior to sequencing. With approximately 9 days of culture completed, CD4+ T cells were isolated. PCR confirmed that the person was infected with SARS-CoV-2 between March and December 2020. Two million PBMC per well were cultured with approximately 10 IU/ml IL-2 and roughly 11 ug/ml peptides. Material: CD4+ T cells from PBMCs cultured with HIV peptides, obtained before COVID-19 vaccination. Described subset: HIV-1 Nef peptide pool negative control/reference culture. This chain joins TRBV6-5 and TRBJ1-5; 8 bases line up with TRBD1. The origin of this receptor is a human donor who had a prior SARS-CoV-2 infection. The CDR3: CASRHTGGSNQPQHF. CDR3 sequence (DNA): TGTGCCAGCAGGCATACAGGGGGGAGCAATCAGCCCCAGCATTTT.